These T cell receptor beta chains were read from a single sample in a study of blood T cell repertoires in COVID-19. Sequencing used immunoSEQ multiplex PCR; TCRdb keeps in-frame clones, though not all of them. The sample includes more than 100,000 clones, around 79% of them seen just once. The sample consisted of peripheral blood. Receptor source: a man between 65 and 85 years old with acute or convalescent COVID-19. Both conserved end residues are part of each CDR3. D genes are given only for firm matches. Clone size is stated in some rows and not others, as once, few, many or a class when expanded.

v_gene	d_gene	len	j_gene	abundance	CDR3nt	CDR3aa
TRBV9	-	15	TRBJ1-1	few	TGTGCCAGCAGCGTGGGGGCCCCCCGGAACACTGAAGCTTTCTTT	CASSVGAPRNTEAFF
TRBV19	-	14	TRBJ1-2	-	TGTGCCAGTAGTATAGCGGCGGCTAACTATGGCTACACCTTC	CASSIAAANYGYTF
TRBV6-5	-	15	TRBJ1-1	-	TGTGCCAGCAGGGGGGGACTTCTTAGAACGGCTGAAGCTTTCTTT	CASRGGLLRTAEAFF
TRBV6-5	-	12	TRBJ2-7	-	TGTGCCAGCAGTTATGGGACAACCGAGCAGTACTTC	CASSYGTTEQYF
TRBV6-6	-	16	TRBJ1-3	few	TGTGCCAGCAGGCACCAGACAGGACCCGTTGGAAACACCATATATTTT	CASRHQTGPVGNTIYF
TRBV19	-	14	TRBJ1-5	-	TGTGCCAGTAGTATTACTTTTAGCAATCAGCCCCAGCATTTT	CASSITFSNQPQHF
TRBV2	TRBD1	15	TRBJ1-1	-	TGTGCCAGCAGTTCCGCCACAGGGGCGAACACTGAAGCTTTCTTT	CASSSATGANTEAFF
TRBV6-2/TRBV6-3	TRBD1	14	TRBJ1-1	-	TGTGCCAGCAGCCCACAGGGGTCGAACACTGAAGCTTTCTTT	CASSPQGSNTEAFF
TRBV7-2	-	14	TRBJ1-2	-	TGTGCCAGCAGCCTCCCTCAGTCCTTCTATGGCTACACCTTC	CASSLPQSFYGYTF
TRBV6-2/TRBV6-3	TRBD1	17	TRBJ1-5	-	TGTGCCAGCAGTTACCTCCCCGGGGACAGGGGAAGACAGCCCCAGCATTTT	CASSYLPGDRGRQPQHF
TRBV11-3	TRBD1	17	TRBJ1-2	-	TGTGCCAGCAGCTCCCCCCGGGGACAGGGGTCCAACTATGGCTACACCTTC	CASSSPRGQGSNYGYTF
TRBV27	-	15	TRBJ1-2	-	TGTGCCAGCAGTGTACTGGGGGCAGGGGACGTACGCTACACCTTC	CASSVLGAGDVRYTF
TRBV6-6	TRBD2	16	TRBJ2-1	few	TGTGCCAGCAGACAGCGTCAACTAGCGGGGGGGTGCGAGCAGTTCTTC	CASRQRQLAGGCEQFF
TRBV27	-	11	TRBJ1-1	-	TGTGCCAGTTCAGGTTACACTGAAGCTTTCTTT	CASSGYTEAFF
TRBV5-1	-	14	TRBJ1-2	-	TGCGCCAGCAGCTCGGGACAACCAGGGCGCGGCTACACCTTC	CASSSGQPGRGYTF
TRBV29-1	TRBD2	13	TRBJ2-3	-	TGCAGCGTCGTAGCGGGGGGGATAGATACGCAGTATTTT	CSVVAGGIDTQYF
TRBV11-1	TRBD2	15	TRBJ2-2	-	TGTGCCAGCAGCCTAGCGGGGGGGGCCATCGGGGAGCTGTTTTTT	CASSLAGGAIGELFF
TRBV19	TRBD1	14	TRBJ1-4	-	TGTGCCAGTAGTATAGGACAGGGGGCTCAAAAACTGTTTTTT	CASSIGQGAQKLFF
TRBV2	-	13	TRBJ1-2	once	TGTGCCAGCAGTCCTGACAGCTACTATGGCTACACCTTC	CASSPDSYYGYTF
TRBV11-3	-	16	TRBJ2-1	-	TGTGCCAGCAGCTTAGGGACACTGCTTTTGGACAATGAGCAGTTCTTC	CASSLGTLLLDNEQFF
TRBV7-9	TRBD1	14	TRBJ1-2	-	TGTGCCAGCAGCTTAGCAGGGGGCAGGGGTAGCTACACCTTC	CASSLAGGRGSYTF
TRBV7-9	TRBD1	16	TRBJ1-4	once	TGTGCCAGCAGCTTACTGACTGGCAGGGGGCTGGAAAAACTGTTTTTT	CASSLLTGRGLEKLFF
TRBV6-5	TRBD1	15	TRBJ1-6	-	TGTGCCAGCAGCGCGGGACAGGGATCGAATTCACCCCTCCACTTT	CASSAGQGSNSPLHF
TRBV3-1/TRBV3-2	TRBD2	15	TRBJ2-1	-	TGTGCCAGCAGCCAACCTAGCGGGGGGGCCTATGAGCAGTTCTTC	CASSQPSGGAYEQFF
TRBV29-1	TRBD2	13	TRBJ2-3	-	TGCAGCGTTGTACGGGGGGGCACAGATACGCAGTATTTT	CSVVRGGTDTQYF
TRBV5-6	TRBD1	16	TRBJ1-1	-	TGTGCCAGCAGCTTAAAACAGGGGAGAGGGGACACTGAAGCTTTCTTT	CASSLKQGRGDTEAFF
TRBV27	-	14	TRBJ2-7	many	TGTGCCAGCAGTCGACAGGTGGCGGTCTACGAGCAGTACTTC	CASSRQVAVYEQYF